This T cell receptor beta chain was recovered during a study of cytomegalovirus exposure and HLA in healthy donors. As for the study in general: An earlier analysis found fewer than 140 million unique TCR beta sequences from around 180 million T cells. The study, taken as a whole, reports: Researchers had no immune exposure information except CMV serostatus available.

This CDR3 spans 15 amino acids. In germline, CDR1 is LGHNA, CDR2 YSLEER. The junction had 6 bases not matched to a gene; V was cut back by 0 bases and J by 5 bases. A note on this clone: Its antigen is currently unknown.

The PCR was carried out with 60 Vbeta primers and 13 Jbeta primers. Authors' processing steps: Approximately 10 million shared chains were among 80 million or so unique TCR beta chains counted in a later analysis. TCRdb's table, derived via immunoSEQ multiplex PCR, lists solely in-frame clones and lacks some. That table supplies the V and J calls and clone size; D and trimming were determined from the DNA. This table has some 150,000 clones, 75% to 85% appearing once. The clonotype originates from a male donor in good health and CMV-seronegative. What was sequenced was PBMCs. The rearrangement uses TRBV4-3 and TRBJ2-5; TRBD2 aligns across 7 bases. The CDR3, as DNA: TGCGCCAGCAGCCAAGAGTGGGGAGGGTCGGAGACCCAGTACTTC. Protein product: CASSQEWGGSETQYF.